This TCR beta chain came from a study of OX40 agonist ivuxolimab in advanced cancers. Sequenced by immunoSEQ multiplex PCR; TCRdb stores in-frame clones only, minus some. The sample records approximately 19,000 clones, roughly 91% being singletons. The CDR3 contains 14 residues. Trimming stripped 1 base from V and 4 bases from J, with 8 bases between. Germline V gene sequence: CDR1 SGHTA, CDR2 FQGTGA. Sequenced here: CD4+ or CD8+ T cells sorted from blood, sampled in a trial of the OX40 agonist ivuxolimab. The chain is built from TRBV7-3 and TRBJ2-1; D is perhaps TRBD2 (5 bases). The sequence derives from an adult with an advanced solid tumor such as melanoma, head and neck, liver or kidney cancer. CDR3: CASSLSSGYNEQFF. The DNA for the CDR3 is TGTGCCAGCAGCTTAAGTTCGGGATACAATGAGCAGTTCTTC.